Detailed here is one T cell receptor (beta chain). What it recognizes is unknown. The data stem from a study of blood T cells in healthy people across ages. Study-wide results and caveats: TCR beta diversity per million T cells fell roughly linearly with age.

Next came a second PCR, run for about 7 to 12 cycles, which used a sample-barcoded 5' primer along with a J-beta primer mix. Each CDR3 protein is one row after TCRdb ran MiXCR on the 5' RACE reads. This sample has around 620,000 distinct CDR3 sequences, with roughly 29% found just once. Sample: blood. This receptor was identified in a woman in her sixties or seventies in good health.

DNA for the CDR3: TGCAGCGTTGAACGTGGGGCATATGGCTACACCTTC. This translates into CSVERGAYGYTF. The chain has TRBV29-1 and TRBJ1-2, with a possible D match to TRBD1 (5 bases). The CDR3 has 12 residues. V was clipped by 2 bases and J by 5 bases, with 9 bases between them. From germline, CDR1 is SQVTM and CDR2 ANQGSEA.